This TCR beta chain was recovered during a study of T cell repertoires and HLA-DP antigens. For the study at large: Alloreactive CD4+ T cells targeted HLA-DP on transduced HeLa. One alloantigen had around ten groove amino acid differences from self, the other one.

Study conclusions and caveats: Previously undetected clones averaged about 33% and 55% against the two alleles respectively.

Germline CDR1 reads MDHEN; CDR2 reads SYDVKM. Trimming at V came to 8 bases and at J to 3 bases, leaving 6 bases not matched to a gene. The CDR3 contains 13 residues. HeLa cells expressing allogeneic DPB1 restimulated the approximately 15-day-expanded CD4+ cells for 20 to 25 h. Cells were stimulated with HeLa cells transduced with HLA-DPA1/DPB1, HLA-DM, invariant chain and CD80. Irradiated (100 Gy) HeLa cells stimulated CD4+ cells at 3:1 with around 53 U/mL IL-2. This clone is classed as large. The method was immunoSEQ multiplex PCR; TCRdb's version includes in-frame clones alone and lacks a portion of them. The top ten hold under 60% of the sample, which has thousands of clones, approximately 74% seen once.

The sequence was collected from a man aged 55-75 years in good health and CMV-seronegative. This chain connects TRBV28 to TRBJ1-2, with 7 bases lining up with TRBD1. Sample: CD137- CD4+ T cells from cultured PBMCs. CDR3 DNA sequence: TGTGCCAGCGGGAAGGGACAGTACTATGGCTACACCTTC. This gives the protein CASGKGQYYGYTF.